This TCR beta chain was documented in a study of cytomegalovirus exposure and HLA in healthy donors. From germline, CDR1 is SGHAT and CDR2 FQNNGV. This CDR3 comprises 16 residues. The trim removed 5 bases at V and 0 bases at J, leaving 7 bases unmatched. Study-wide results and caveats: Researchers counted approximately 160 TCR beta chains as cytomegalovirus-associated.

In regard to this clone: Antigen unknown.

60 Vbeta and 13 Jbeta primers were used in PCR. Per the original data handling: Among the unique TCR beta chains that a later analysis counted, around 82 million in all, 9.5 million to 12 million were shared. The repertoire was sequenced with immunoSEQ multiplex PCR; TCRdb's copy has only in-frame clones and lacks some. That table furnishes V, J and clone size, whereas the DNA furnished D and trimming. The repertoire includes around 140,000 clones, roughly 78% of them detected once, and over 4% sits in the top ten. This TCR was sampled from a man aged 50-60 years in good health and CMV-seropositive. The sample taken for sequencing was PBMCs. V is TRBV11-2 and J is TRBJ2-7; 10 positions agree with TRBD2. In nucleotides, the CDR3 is TGTGCCAGCAGCCCGGGACCTAGCGGGAGCTCCTACGAGCAGTACTTC. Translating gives CASSPGPSGSSYEQYF.